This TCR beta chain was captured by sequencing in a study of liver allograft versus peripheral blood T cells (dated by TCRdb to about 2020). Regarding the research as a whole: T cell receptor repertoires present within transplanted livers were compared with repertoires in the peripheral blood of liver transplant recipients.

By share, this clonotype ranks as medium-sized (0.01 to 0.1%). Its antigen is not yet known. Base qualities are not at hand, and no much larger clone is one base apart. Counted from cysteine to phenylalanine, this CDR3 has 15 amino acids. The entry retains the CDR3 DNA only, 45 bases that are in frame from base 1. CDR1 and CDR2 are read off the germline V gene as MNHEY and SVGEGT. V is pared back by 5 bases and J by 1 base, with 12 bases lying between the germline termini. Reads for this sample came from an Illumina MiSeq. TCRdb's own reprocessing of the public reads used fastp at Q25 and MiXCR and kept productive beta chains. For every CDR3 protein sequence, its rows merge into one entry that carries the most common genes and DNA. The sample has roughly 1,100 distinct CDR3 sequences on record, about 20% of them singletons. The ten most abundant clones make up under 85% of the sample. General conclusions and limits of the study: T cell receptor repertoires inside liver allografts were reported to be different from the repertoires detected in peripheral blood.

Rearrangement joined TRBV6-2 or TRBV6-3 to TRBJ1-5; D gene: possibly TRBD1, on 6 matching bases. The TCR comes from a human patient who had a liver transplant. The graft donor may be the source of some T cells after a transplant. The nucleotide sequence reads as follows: TGTGCCAGCAGTAAGACAGGTTTGAGCAATCAGCCCCAGCATTTT. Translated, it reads CASSKTGLSNQPQHF.